This TCR beta chain comes out of a study of blood T cell repertoires in COVID-19 (dated by TCRdb to the early 2020s). For the study in its entirety: Samples covering the acute and convalescent phases of COVID-19 were provided by collaborators in the United States, Italy and Spain. Where available, HLA class I and class II types were taken from metadata supplied by the sample provider and were not determined by assay-based typing. The material from the prospective study consisted of cDNA or gDNA derived from T cells, B-cell-depleted T cells, or PBMCs. The repertoires were made available in a free public database intended to serve as a resource for research on the immune response to SARS-CoV-2. The sample metadata nearly always contained a de-identified subject ID, COVID-19 status, age in years and sex. The samples were drawn from two sources: the first 160 participants of the ongoing ImmuneRACE study, and about 1,300 subjects contributed by 6 global collaborators. Subjects who had been exposed to COVID-19, were actively infected with it, or had recovered from it provided the deeply sampled blood TCRbeta repertoires that made up the dataset.

The immunoSEQ Assay, a bias-controlled multiplex PCR, was used to amplify TCRbeta CDR3 regions from genomic DNA. On the authors' methods: Nucleated cell counts per sample were estimated from amplification of reference gene primers within the assay. To quantify the absolute abundance of each unique TCRbeta CDR3 rearrangement, sequence reads were collapsed and filtered. Productive Simpson clonality was computed per sample as the square root of Simpson's diversity index over productive rearrangements. TCRdb mirrors the immuneACCESS table, restricted to in-frame sequences. Some clones are absent from its copies; in checked studies, under half trace to an unresolved V gene, and the reason for the others is unknown. That table supplies the V and J calls and clone size; D and trimming were determined from the DNA. The sample yields fewer than 250,000 clones; roughly nine tenths were counted once. The biggest ten clones account for 0.82% of the sample.

In Seattle, one collaborating source enrolled patients while the infection was active and tracked those patients longitudinally over the course of disease. Whole blood was collected in K2EDTA tubes by collaborating institutions according to the institutions' own protocols. For TCRbeta analysis, collaborator samples were shipped as frozen whole blood, as isolated PBMCs, or as DNA extracted from either sample type. The CDR1 and CDR2 encoded by the germline V gene are LGHNA and YNFKEQ. Clipping removes 4 bases from V and 5 bases from J, with 5 as the unmatched junction base count. Including cysteine and phenylalanine, the CDR3 has 15 amino acids. Only the CDR3 region is kept as DNA, spanning 45 bases read in frame from base 1. A remark on this clone: What this receptor recognizes is not known. The input lacks base qualities; no much larger clone sits a single base away.

Summary of the overall study and its limitations: The amount of clinical and demographic metadata varied by source and participant and was provided uncurated.

The sample comprised peripheral blood. This TCR was sampled from a man aged 60 to 75 with COVID-19, enrolled during active disease. Here the chain combines TRBV4-2 and TRBJ1-4, with 9 central nucleotides matching TRBD1. The CDR3 region reads CASSRPGTGNEKLFF. The sequenced DNA is TGTGCCAGCAGCCGTCCCGGGACAGGGAATGAAAAACTGTTTTTT.